One sample yielded the 2 T cell receptor beta chains listed below, sequenced in a study of OX40 agonist ivuxolimab in advanced cancers. The method was immunoSEQ multiplex PCR; TCRdb's version includes in-frame clones alone and lacks a portion of them. The data contain about 50,000 clones, about 93% of them singletons. The material was CD4+ or CD8+ T cells sorted from blood, obtained in a trial of the OX40 agonist ivuxolimab. The receptors shown here come from an adult with an advanced solid tumor such as melanoma, head and neck, liver or kidney cancer.

To note about this clone: The same CDR3 arises from other DNA sequences in this sample as well. The genes are TRBV6-6 and TRBJ2-7; 10 bases map to TRBD1. The CDR3 runs 14 residues. The V gene's germline CDR1 is MNHNY and CDR2 SVGAGI (reference sequence). V shed 6 bases, J shed 4 bases, and the junction held 6 bases outside the gene matches. The CDR3 DNA reads as TGTGCCAGCAGCAATCGGGACAGGGGTTACGAGCAGTACTTC. Translation gives CASSNRDRGYEQYF.

The V and J genes are TRBV15 and TRBJ2-7; 10 bases fit TRBD2. The CDR3 totals 16 residues. Germline CDR1 is LNHNV and CDR2 is YYDKDF (reference sequence). With 1 base clipped from V and 2 bases from J, the junction kept 5 bases outside the gene matches. In DNA, the CDR3 is TGTGCCACCAGCAGAGCTAGGGGACTAGCGACCTACGAGCAGTACTTC. Encoded protein: CATSRARGLATYEQYF.